The entry below gives a single T cell receptor beta chain sequence along with its context. Its antigen is as yet unknown. This sample was included in a study of CD8+ T cells in alopecia areata. On the study more broadly: Treated patients took oral tofacitinib at 5 to 10 mg twice daily.

Trimming took 2 bases from V and 3 from J; bases not matched to a gene: 2. The V gene's germline CDR1 is SGHAT and CDR2 FQNNGV. The CDR3 has 14 residues. Sequencing used cDNA as its template, made by extracting RNA and reverse transcribing it. Here immunoSEQ multiplex PCR was the method, and the copy in TCRdb shows in-frame clones only, minus some. The sample has approximately 65,000 clones, about 45% seen once. Study-wide points: An increase in clonality over normal scalp was evident in lesional scalp, especially alopecia totalis/universalis. In scalp samples, resident alphabeta T cells of normal skin are also sequenced.

CD4+ and CD8+ T cells were sorted from PBMCs. Sample: CD8+ T cells sorted from blood, taken at week 0. This TCR was sampled from a human donor with alopecia areata. The genes are TRBV11-2 and TRBJ1-1, with TRBD1 matching 8 bases. The CDR3 coding sequence is TGTGCCAGCAGCTTACAGGGGGCTTACACTGAAGCTTTCTTT. This codes for CASSLQGAYTEAFF.